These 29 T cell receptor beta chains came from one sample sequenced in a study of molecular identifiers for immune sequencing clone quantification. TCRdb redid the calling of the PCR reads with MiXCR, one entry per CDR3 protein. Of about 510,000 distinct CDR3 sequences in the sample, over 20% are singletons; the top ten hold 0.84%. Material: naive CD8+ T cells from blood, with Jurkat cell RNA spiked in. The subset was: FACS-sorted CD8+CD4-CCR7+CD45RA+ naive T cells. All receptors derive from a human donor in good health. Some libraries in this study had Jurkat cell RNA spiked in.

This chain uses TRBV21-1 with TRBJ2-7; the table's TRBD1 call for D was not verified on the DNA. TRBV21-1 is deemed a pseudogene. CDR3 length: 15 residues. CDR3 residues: CASSTPNLGGNEQYF. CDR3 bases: TGTGCCAGCAGCACCCCTAATTTGGGGGGGAACGAGCAGTACTTC.

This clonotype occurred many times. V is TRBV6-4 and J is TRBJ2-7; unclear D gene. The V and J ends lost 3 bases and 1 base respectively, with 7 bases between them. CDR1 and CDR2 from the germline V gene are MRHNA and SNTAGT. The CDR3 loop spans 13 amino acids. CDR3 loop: CASSEGPSYEQYF. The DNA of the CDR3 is TGTGCCAGCAGTGAAGGTCCGTCCTACGAGCAGTACTTC.

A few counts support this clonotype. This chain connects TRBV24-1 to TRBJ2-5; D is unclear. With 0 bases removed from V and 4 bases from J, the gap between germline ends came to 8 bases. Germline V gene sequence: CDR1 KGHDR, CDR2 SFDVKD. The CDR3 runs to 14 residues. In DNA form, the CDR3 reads TGTGCCACCAGTGATTTGCAGACGGGAGAGACCCAGTACTTC. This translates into CATSDLQTGETQYF.

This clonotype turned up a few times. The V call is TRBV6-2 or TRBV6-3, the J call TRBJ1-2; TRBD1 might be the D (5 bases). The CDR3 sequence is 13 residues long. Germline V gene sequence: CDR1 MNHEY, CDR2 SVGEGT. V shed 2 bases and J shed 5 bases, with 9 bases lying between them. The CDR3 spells CASSYTTGYGYTF. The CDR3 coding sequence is TGTGCCAGCAGTTACACCACAGGATATGGCTACACCTTC.

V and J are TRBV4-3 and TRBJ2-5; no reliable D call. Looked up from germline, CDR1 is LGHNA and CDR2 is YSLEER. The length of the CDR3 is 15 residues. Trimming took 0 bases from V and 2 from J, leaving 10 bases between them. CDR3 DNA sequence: TGCGCCAGCAGCCAAGATGGAAGGATACAAGAGACCCAGTACTTC. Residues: CASSQDGRIQETQYF.

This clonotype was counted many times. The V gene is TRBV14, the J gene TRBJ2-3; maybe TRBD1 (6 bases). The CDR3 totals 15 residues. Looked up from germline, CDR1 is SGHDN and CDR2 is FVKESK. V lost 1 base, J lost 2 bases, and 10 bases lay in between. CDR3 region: CASSQVYRATDTQYF. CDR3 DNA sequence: TGTGCCAGCAGCCAAGTTTACAGGGCCACAGATACGCAGTATTTT.

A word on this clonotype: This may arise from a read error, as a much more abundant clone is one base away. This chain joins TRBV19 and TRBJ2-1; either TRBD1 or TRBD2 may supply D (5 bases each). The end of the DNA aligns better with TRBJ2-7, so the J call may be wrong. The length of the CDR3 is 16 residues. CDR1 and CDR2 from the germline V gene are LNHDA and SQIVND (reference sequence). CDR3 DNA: TGTGCCAGTAGTATTGGGACCCCCGACTCCTACAATGAGCAGTACTTC. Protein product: CASSIGTPDSYNEQYF.

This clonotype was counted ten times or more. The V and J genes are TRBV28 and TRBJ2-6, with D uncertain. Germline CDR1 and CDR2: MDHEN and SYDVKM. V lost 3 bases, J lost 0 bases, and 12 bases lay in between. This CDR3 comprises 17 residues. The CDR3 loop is CASSFRHGSSGANVLTF. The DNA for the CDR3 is TGTGCCAGCAGTTTCAGACACGGGTCCTCTGGGGCCAACGTCCTGACTTTC.

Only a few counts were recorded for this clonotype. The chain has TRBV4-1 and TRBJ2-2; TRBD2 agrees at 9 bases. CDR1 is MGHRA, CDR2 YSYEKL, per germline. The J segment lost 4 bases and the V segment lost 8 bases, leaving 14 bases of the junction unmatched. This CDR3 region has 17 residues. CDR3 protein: CASGLAGGGAVTGELFF. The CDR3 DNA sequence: TGCGCCAGCGGACTCGCGGGCGGGGGGGCGGTCACCGGGGAGCTGTTTTTT.

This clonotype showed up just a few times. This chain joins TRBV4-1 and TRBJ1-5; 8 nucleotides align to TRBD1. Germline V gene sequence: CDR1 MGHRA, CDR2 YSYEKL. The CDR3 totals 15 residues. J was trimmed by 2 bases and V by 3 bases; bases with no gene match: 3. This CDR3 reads CASSQEDRGNQPQHF. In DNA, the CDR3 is TGCGCCAGCAGCCAGGAGGACAGGGGCAATCAGCCCCAGCATTTT.

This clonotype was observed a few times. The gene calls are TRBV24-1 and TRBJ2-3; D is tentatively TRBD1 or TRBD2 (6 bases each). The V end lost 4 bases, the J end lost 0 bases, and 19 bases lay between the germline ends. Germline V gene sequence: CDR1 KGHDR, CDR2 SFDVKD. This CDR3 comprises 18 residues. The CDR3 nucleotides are TGTGCCACCAGTGACCCTAGAGGGGGGATGGGAAGCACAGATACGCAGTATTTT. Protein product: CATSDPRGGMGSTDTQYF.

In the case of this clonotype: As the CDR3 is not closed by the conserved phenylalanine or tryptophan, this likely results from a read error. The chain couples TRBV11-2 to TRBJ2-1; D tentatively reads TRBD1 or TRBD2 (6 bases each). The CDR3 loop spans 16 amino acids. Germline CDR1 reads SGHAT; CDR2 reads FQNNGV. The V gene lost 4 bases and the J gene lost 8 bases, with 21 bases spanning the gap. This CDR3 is CASSSSLAAGGDEQFS. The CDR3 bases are TGTGCCAGCAGCTCCTCCTTAGCGGCCGGGGGCGATGAGCAGTTCTCC.

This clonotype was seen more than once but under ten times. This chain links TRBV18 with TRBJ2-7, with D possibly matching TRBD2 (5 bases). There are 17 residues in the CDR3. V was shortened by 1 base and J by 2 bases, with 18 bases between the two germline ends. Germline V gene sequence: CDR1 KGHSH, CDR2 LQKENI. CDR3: CASSPRYGEPSPYEQYF. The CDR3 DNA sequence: TGTGCCAGCTCACCACGATACGGGGAACCCAGCCCCTACGAGCAGTACTTC.

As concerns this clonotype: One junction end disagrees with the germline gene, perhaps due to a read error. This CDR3 reads CAISSLSAVNEQFF. DNA for the CDR3: TGTGCCATCAGTTCGCTTTCTGCCGTCAATGAGCAGTTCTTC. The V and J genes are TRBV6-5 and TRBJ2-1; the D is unclear. The CDR3 has 14 residues. Germline CDR1 reads MNHEY; CDR2 reads SVGAGI.

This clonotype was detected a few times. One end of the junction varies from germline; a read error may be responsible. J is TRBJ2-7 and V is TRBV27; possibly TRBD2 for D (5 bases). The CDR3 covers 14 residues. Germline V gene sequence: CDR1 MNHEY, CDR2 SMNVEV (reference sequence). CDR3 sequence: CASSLLGRGHEQHF. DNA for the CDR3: TGTGCCAGCAGTTTACTAGGGAGAGGCCACGAGCAGCACTTC.

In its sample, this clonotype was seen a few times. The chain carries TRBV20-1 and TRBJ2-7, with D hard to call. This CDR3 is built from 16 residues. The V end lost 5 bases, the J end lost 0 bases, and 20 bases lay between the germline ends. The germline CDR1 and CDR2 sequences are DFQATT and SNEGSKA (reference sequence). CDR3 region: CSASPLSTALSYEQYF. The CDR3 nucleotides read TGCAGTGCTTCCCCCCTGAGCACCGCCCTCTCCTACGAGCAGTACTTC.

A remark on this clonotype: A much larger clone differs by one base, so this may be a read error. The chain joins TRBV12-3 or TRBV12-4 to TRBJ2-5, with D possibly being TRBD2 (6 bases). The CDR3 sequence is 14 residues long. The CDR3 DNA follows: TGTGCCAGCAGAACTGGGCTCCTCCGGGAGACCCTGTACTTC. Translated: CASRTGLLRETLYF.

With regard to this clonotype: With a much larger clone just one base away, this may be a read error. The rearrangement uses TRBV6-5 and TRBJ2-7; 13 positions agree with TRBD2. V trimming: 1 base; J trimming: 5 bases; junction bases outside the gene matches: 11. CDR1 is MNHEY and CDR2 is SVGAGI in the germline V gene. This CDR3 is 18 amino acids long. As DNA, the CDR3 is TGTGCCAGCAGTTACTACAACCCCCCAGGGACTAGCGGGAACGAGCAGTACTTC. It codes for CASSYYNPPGTSGNEQYF.

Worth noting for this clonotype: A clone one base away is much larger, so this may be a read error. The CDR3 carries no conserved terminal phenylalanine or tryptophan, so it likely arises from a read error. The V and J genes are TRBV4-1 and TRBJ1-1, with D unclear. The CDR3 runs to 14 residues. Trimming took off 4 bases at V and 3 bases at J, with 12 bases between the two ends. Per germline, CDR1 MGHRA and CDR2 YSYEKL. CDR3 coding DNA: TGCGCCAGCAGCCCCTTGGTCCAAGACACTGAAGCTTTCCTT. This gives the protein CASSPLVQDTEAFL.

CDR3 loop: CASRSQGADYSNQPQHF. For the CDR3, the DNA is TGTGCCAGTAGGAGTCAGGGGGCGGATTATAGCAATCAGCCCCAGCATTTT. The chain couples TRBV19 to TRBJ1-5, with 8 bases lining up with TRBD1. The CDR3 length is 17 residues. Per the germline V gene, CDR1 is LNHDA and CDR2 is SQIVND (reference sequence). The junction had 10 bases not matched to a gene; V was cut back by 6 bases and J by 0 bases. Full variable domain (missing parts from reference TRBV19 and TRBJ1-5): DGGITQSPKYLFRKEGQNVTLSCEQNLNHDAMYWYRQDPGQGLRLIYYSQIVNDFQKGDIAEGYSVSREKKESFPLTVTSAQKNPTAFYLCASRSQGADYSNQPQHFGDGTRLSIL.

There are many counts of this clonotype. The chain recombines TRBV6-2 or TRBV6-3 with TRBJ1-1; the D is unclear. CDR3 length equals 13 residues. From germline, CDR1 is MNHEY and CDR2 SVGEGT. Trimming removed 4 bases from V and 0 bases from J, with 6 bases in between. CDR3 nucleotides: TGTGCCAGCAGTTCTACGATGAACACTGAAGCTTTCTTT. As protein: CASSSTMNTEAFF.

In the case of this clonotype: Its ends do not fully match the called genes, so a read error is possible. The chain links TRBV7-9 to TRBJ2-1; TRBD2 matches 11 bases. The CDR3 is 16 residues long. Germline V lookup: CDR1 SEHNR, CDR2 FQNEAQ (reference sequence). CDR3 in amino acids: CASSPPGTSGYSEQFF. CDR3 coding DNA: TGTGCCAGCAGCCCTCCCGGGACTAGCGGTTACAGTGAGCAGTTCTTC.

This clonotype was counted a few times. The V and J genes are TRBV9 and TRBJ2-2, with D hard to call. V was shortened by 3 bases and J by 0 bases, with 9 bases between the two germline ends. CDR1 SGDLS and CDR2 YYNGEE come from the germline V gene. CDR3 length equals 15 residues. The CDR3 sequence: CASSGDTSNTGELFF. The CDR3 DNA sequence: TGTGCCAGCAGCGGAGACACCTCGAACACCGGGGAGCTGTTTTTT.

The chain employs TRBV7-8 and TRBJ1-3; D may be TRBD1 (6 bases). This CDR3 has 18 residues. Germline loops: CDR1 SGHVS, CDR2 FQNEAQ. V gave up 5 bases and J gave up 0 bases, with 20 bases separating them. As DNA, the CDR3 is TGTGCCAGCAGCGACGACAGGAGCGGTATCTTCTCTGGAAACACCATATATTTT. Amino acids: CASSDDRSGIFSGNTIYF.

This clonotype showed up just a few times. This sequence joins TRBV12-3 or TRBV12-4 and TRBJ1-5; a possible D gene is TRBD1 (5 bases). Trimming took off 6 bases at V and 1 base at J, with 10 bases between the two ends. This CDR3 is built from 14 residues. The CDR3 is CASSQGRSNQPQHF. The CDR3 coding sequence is TGTGCCAGCAGCCAGGGACGGAGCAATCAGCCCCAGCATTTT.

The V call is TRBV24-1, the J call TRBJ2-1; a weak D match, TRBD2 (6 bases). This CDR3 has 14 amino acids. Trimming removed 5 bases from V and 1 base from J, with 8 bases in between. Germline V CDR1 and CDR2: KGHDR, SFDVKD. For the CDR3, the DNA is TGTGCCACCAGTGGAGCGGGTTCCTACAATGAGCAGTTCTTC. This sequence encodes CATSGAGSYNEQFF.

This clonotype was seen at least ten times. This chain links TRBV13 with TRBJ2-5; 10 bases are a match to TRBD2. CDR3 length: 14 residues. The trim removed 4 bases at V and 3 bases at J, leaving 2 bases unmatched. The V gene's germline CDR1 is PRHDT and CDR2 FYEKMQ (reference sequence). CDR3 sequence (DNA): TGTGCCAGCAGCTCAAGCGGGAGGGAAGAGACCCAGTACTTC. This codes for CASSSSGREETQYF.

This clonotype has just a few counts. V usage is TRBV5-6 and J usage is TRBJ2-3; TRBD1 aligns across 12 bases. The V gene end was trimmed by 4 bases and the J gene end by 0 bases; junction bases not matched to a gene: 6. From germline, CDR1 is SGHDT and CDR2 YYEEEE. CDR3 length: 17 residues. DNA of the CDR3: TGTGCCAGCAGCATCCGGGACAGGGGGCGAAGCACAGATACGCAGTATTTT. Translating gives CASSIRDRGRSTDTQYF. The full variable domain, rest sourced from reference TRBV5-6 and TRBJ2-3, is DAGVTQSPTHLIKTRGQQVTLRCSPKSGHDTVSWYQQALGQGPQFIFQYYEEEERQRGNFPDRFSGHQFPNYSSELNVNALLLGDSALYLCASSIRDRGRSTDTQYFGPGTRLTVL.

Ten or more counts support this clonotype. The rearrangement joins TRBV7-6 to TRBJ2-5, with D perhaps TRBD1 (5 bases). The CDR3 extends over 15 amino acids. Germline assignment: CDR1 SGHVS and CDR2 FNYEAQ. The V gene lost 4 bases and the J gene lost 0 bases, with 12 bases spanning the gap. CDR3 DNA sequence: TGTGCCAGCAGCTCCAGACAGCCGTACCAAGAGACCCAGTACTTC. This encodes CASSSRQPYQETQYF.